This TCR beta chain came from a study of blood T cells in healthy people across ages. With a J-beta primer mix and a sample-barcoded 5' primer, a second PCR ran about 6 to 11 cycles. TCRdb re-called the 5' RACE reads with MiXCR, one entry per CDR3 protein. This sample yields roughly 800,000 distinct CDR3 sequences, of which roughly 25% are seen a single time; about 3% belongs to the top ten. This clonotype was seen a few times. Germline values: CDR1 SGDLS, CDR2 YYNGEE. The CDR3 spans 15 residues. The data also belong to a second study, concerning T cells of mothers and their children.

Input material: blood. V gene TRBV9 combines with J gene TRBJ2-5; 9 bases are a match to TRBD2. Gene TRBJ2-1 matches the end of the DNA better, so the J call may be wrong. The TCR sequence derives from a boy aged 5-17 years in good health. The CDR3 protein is CASSSSAGGLDEQFF. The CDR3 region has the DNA TGTGCCAGCAGCTCCTCAGCGGGGGGACTAGATGAGCAGTTCTTC.